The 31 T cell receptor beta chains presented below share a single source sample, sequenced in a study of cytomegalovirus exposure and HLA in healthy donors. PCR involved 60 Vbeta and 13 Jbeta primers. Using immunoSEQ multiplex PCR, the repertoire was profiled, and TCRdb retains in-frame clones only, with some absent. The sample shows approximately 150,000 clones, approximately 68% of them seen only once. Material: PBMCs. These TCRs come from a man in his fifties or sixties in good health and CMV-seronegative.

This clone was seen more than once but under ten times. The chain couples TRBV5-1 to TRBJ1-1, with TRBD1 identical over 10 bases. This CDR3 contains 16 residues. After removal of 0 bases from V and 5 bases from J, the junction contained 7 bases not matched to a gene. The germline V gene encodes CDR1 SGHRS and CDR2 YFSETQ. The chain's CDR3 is CASSLALGQGRTEAFF. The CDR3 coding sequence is TGCGCCAGCAGCTTGGCCTTGGGACAGGGGAGAACTGAAGCTTTCTTT.

CDR3 residues: CASSIDSRVRASYGYTF. In DNA, the CDR3 is TGTGCCAGTAGTATAGATTCCCGAGTCAGGGCTTCCTATGGCTACACCTTC. V usage is TRBV19 and J usage is TRBJ1-2; weak D call: TRBD1 (5 bases). Deletions cut 0 bases from V and 4 bases from J, with 18 bases between. Germline V gene data show CDR1 as LNHDA and CDR2 as SQIVND (reference sequence). The CDR3 has 17 amino acids.

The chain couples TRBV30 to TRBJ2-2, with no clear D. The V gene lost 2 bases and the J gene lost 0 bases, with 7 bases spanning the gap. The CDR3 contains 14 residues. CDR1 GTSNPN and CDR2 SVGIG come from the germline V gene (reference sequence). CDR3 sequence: CAWSWSANTGELFF. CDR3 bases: TGTGCCTGGAGTTGGTCAGCGAACACCGGGGAGCTGTTTTTT.

The CDR3 loop reads CASSLYAGTNTGELFF. The CDR3 DNA is TGTGCCAGCAGCTTATATGCGGGTACAAACACCGGGGAGCTGTTTTTT. V and J are TRBV7-3 and TRBJ2-2, with a possible D match to TRBD2 (5 bases). The ends were cut back, 2 bases at V and 2 bases at J, with 12 bases in the middle. The CDR3 consists of 16 residues. The germline V gene encodes CDR1 SGHTA and CDR2 FQGTGA.

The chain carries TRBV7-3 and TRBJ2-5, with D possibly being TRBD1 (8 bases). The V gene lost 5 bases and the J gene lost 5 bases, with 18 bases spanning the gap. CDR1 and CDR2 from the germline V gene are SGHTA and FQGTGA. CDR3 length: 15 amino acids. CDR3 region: CASSPYDRGGETQYF. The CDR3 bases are TGTGCCAGCAGCCCATACGACAGGGGAGGGGAGACCCAGTACTTC.

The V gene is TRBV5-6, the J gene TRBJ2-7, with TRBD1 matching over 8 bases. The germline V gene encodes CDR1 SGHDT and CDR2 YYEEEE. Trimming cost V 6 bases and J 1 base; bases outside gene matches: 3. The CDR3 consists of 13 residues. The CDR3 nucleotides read TGTGCCAGCATCGACAGGGGTTCCTACGAGCAGTACTTC. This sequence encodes CASIDRGSYEQYF. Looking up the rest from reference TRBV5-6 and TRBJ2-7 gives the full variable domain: DAGVTQSPTHLIKTRGQQVTLRCSPKSGHDTVSWYQQALGQGPQFIFQYYEEEERQRGNFPDRFSGHQFPNYSSELNVNALLLGDSALYLCASIDRGSYEQYFGPGTRLTVT.

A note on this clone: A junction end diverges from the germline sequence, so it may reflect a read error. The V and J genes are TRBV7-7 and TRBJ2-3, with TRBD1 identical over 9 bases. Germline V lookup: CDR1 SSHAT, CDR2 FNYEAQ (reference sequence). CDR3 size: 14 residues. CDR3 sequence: CASSRDRDADTQYF. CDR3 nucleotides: TGTGCTAGCAGCCGGGACAGGGACGCAGATACGCAGTATTTT.

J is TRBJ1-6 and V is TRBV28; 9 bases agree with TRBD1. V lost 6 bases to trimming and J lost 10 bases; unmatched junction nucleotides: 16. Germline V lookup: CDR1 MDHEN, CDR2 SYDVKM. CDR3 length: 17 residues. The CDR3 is CASRSYPGQGRGSPLHF. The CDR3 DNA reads TGTGCCAGCAGATCCTATCCGGGACAGGGAAGGGGATCACCCCTCCACTTT.

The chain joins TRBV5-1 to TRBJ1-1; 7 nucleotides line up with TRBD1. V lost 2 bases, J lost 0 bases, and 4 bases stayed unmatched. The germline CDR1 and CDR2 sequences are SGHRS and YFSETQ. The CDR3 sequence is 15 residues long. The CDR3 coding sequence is TGCGCCAGCAGCTTTGAACAGGGGATGAACACTGAAGCTTTCTTT. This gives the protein CASSFEQGMNTEAFF. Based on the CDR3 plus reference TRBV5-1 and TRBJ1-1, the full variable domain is KAGVTQTPRYLIKTRGQQVTLSCSPISGHRSVSWYQQTPGQGLQFLFEYFSETQRNKGNFPGRFSGRQFSNSRSEMNVSTLELGDSALYLCASSFEQGMNTEAFFGQGTRLTVV.

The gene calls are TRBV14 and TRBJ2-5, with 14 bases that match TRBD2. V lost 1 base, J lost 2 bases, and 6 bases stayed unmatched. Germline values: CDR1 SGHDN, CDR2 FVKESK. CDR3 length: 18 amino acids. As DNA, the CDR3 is TGTGCCAGCAGCCAAGCCGGGACTAGCGGGAGCTATCAAGAGACCCAGTACTTC. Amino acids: CASSQAGTSGSYQETQYF.

The CDR3, as DNA: TGTGCCAGTAGTAAATACTGGGCGACCGCGGATACGCAGTATTTT. Amino acid sequence: CASSKYWATADTQYF. J is TRBJ2-3 and V is TRBV19, with D uncertain. The V gene lost 4 bases and the J gene lost 6 bases, with 17 bases spanning the gap. The germline V gene has CDR1 LNHDA and CDR2 SQIVND (reference sequence). CDR3 length equals 15 residues.

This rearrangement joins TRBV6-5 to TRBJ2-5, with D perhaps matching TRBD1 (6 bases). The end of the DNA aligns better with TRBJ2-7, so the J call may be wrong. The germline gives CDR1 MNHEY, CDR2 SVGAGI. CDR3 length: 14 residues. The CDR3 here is CASSYSTGNYEQYF. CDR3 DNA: TGTGCCAGCAGTTACTCGACAGGAAACTACGAGCAGTACTTC.

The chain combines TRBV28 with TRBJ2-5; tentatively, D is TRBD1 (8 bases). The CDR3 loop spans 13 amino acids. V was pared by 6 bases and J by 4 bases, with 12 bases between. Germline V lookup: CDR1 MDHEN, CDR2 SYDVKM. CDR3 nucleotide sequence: TGTGCCAGCAGCACAGGGGGGGGAGAGACCCAGTACTTC. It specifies CASSTGGGETQYF.

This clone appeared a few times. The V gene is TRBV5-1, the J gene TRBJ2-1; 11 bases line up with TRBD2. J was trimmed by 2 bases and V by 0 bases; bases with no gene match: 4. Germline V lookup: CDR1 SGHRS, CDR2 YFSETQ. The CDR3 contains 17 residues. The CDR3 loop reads CASSLGLAGLPYNEQFF. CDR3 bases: TGCGCCAGCAGCTTGGGACTAGCGGGATTACCCTACAATGAGCAGTTCTTC.

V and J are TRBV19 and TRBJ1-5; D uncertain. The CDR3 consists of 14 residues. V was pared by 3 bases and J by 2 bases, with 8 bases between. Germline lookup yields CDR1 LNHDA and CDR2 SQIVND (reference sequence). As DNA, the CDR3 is TGTGCCAGTAGTATGCCAGAGGGCAATCAGCCCCAGCATTTT. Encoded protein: CASSMPEGNQPQHF.

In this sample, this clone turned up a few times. Written as DNA, the CDR3 is TGTGCCAGCAGTTTTCCCCTGGGGACTAGCGGGCACACAAGCTCCTACGAGCAGTACTTC. This gives the protein CASSFPLGTSGHTSSYEQYF. The gene calls are TRBV28 and TRBJ2-7, with 12 bases aligning to TRBD2. Germline V gene lookup returns CDR1 MDHEN and CDR2 SYDVKM. This CDR3 has 20 residues. Germline trimming cut 3 bases from V and 0 bases from J; bases unmatched to any gene: 15.

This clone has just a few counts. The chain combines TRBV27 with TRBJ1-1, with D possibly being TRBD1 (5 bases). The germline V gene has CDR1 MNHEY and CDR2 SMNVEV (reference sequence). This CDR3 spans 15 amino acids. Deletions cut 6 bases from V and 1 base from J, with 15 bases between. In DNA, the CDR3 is TGTGCCAGCAGGCAGTGGGGGGATAAGAACACTGAAGCTTTCTTT. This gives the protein CASRQWGDKNTEAFF.

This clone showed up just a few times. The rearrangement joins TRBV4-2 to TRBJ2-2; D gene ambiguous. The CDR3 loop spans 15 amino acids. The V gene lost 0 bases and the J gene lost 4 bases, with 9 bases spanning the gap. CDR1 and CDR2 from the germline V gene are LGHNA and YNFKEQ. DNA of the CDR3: TGTGCCAGCAGCCAAGACGGGTGGGTCACCGGGGAGCTGTTTTTT. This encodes CASSQDGWVTGELFF.

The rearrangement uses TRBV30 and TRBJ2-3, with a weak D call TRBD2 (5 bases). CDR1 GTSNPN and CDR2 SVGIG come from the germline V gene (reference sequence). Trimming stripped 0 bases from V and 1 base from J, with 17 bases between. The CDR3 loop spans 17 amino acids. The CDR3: CAWSVQIPGSGTDTQYF. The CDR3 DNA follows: TGTGCCTGGAGTGTACAAATTCCGGGAAGTGGCACAGATACGCAGTATTTT.

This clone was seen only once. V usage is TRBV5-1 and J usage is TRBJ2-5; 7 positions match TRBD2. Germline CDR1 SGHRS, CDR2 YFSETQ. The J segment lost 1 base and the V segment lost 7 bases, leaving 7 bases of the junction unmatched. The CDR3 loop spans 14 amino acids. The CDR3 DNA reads TGCGCCAGCTCAGGGCTAGCGGTCCAAGAGACCCAGTACTTC. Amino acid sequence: CASSGLAVQETQYF. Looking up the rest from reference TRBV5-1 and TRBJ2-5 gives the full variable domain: KAGVTQTPRYLIKTRGQQVTLSCSPISGHRSVSWYQQTPGQGLQFLFEYFSETQRNKGNFPGRFSGRQFSNSRSEMNVSTLELGDSALYLCASSGLAVQETQYFGPGTRLLVL.

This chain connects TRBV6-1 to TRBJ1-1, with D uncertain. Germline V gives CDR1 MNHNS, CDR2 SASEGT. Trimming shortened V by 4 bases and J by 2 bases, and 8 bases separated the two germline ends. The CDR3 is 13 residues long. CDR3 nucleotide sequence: TGTGCCAGCAGTGTTGACACCAACACTGAAGCTTTCTTT. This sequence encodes CASSVDTNTEAFF.

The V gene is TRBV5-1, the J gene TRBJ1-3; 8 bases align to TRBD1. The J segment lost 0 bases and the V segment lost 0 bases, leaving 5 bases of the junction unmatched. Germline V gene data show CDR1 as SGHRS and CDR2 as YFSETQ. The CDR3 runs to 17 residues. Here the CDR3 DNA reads TGCGCCAGCAGCTTGGCTCCGGGACAGGCCTCTGGAAACACCATATATTTT. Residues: CASSLAPGQASGNTIYF.

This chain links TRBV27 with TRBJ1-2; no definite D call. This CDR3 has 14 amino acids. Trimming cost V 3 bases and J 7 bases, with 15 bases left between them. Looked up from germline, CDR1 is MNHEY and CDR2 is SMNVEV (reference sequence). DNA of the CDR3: TGTGCCAGCAGTTTGGCCGGCCAGGTTCCTGGCTACACCTTC. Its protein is CASSLAGQVPGYTF.

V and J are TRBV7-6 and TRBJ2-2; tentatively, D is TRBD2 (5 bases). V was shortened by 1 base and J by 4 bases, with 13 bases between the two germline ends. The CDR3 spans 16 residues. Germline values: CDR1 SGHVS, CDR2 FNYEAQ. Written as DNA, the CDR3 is TGTGCCAGCAGCTTAGGTGCTCCGGGAACCACCGGGGAGCTGTTTTTT. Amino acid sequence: CASSLGAPGTTGELFF.

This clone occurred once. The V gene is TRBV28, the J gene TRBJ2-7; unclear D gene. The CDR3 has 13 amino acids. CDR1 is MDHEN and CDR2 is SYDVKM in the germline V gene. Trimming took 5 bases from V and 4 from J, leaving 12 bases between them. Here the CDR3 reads CASSPHDIYEQYF. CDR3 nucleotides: TGTGCCAGCAGTCCGCACGACATTTACGAGCAGTACTTC.

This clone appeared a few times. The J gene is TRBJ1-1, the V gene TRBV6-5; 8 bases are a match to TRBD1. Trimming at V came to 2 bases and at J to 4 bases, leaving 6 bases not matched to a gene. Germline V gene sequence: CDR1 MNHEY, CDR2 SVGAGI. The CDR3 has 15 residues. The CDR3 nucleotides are TGTGCCAGCAGTTACCGGACAGGGAAGGCCACTGAAGCTTTCTTT. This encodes CASSYRTGKATEAFF.

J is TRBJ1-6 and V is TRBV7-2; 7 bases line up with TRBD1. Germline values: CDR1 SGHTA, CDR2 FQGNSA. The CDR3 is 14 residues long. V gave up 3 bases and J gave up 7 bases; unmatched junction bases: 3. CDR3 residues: CASSFQGQNSPLHF. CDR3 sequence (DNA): TGTGCCAGCAGCTTTCAGGGACAGAATTCACCCCTCCACTTT.

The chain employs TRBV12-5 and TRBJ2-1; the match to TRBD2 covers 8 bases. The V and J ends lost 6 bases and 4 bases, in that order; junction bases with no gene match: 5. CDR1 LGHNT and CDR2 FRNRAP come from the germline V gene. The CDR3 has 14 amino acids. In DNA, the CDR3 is TGTGCTAGTGGGGGCGGGAGGAGGTACAATGAGCAGTTCTTC. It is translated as CASGGGRRYNEQFF.

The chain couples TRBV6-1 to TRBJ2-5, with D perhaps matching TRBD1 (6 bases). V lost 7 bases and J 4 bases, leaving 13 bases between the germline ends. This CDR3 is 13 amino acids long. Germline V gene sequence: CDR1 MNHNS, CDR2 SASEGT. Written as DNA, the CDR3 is TGTGCCAGCATACAACAGGGAGCAGAGACCCAGTACTTC. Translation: CASIQQGAETQYF.

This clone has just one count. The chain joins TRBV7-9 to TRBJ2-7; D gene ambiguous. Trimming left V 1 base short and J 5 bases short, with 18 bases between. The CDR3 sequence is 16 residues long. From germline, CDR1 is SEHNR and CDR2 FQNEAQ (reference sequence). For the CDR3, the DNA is TGTGCCAGCAGCTTAGGAGCGTCGGAAGTAGACGACGAGCAGTACTTC. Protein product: CASSLGASEVDDEQYF. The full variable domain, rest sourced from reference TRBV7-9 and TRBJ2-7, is DTGVSQNPRHKITKRGQNVTFRCDPISEHNRLYWYRQTLGQGPEFLTYFQNEAQLEKSRLLSDRFSAERPKGSFSTLEIQRTEQGDSAMYLCASSLGASEVDDEQYFGPGTRLTVT.

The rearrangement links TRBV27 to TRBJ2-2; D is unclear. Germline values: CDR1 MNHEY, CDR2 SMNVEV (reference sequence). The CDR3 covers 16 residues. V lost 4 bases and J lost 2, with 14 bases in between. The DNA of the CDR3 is TGTGCCAGCAGTTACCTGGGCCCAGGAAACACCGGGGAGCTGTTTTTT. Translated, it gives CASSYLGPGNTGELFF.